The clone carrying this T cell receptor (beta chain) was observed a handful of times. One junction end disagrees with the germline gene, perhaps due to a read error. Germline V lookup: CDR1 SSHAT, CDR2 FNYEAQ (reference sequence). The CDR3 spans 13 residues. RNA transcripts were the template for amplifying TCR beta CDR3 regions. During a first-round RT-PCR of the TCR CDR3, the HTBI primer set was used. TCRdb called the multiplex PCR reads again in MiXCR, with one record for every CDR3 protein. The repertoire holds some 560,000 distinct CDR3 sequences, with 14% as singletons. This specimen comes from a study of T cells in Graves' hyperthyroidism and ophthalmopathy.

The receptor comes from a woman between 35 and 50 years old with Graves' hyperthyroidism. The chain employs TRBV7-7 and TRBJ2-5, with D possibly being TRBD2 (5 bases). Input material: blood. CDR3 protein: CASSRGKAETQYF. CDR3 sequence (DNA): TGTGCTAGCAGCCGAGGGAAGGCAGAGACCCAGTACTTC.